This entry lists 14 T cell receptor beta chains sequenced from one sample in a study of T cells in Graves' hyperthyroidism and ophthalmopathy. Regions amplified from RNA transcripts were the TCR beta CDR3 regions. The HTBI primer set served for first-round RT-PCR of the TCR CDR3. TCRdb itself ran the multiplex PCR reads through MiXCR, one entry per CDR3 protein. Of some 530,000 distinct CDR3 sequences listed, roughly 22% were seen once; the top ten hold about half. Sequenced: blood. The receptors stem from a woman in her 70s with Graves' ophthalmopathy.

The chain is built from TRBV7-9 and TRBJ2-5; a weak D match, TRBD2 (6 bases). This CDR3 region has 14 residues. Trimming removed 4 bases at V and 13 bases at J, with 22 bases between. CDR1 is SEHNR and CDR2 is FQNEAQ in the germline V gene (reference sequence). CDR3 loop: CASSSSGGGDAGYF. The CDR3 DNA sequence: TGTGCCAGCAGCTCCTCAGGTGGAGGGGATGCGGGGTACTTC.

There are many counts of this clonotype. V and J are TRBV12-3 or TRBV12-4 and TRBJ2-7; 7 bases line up with TRBD2. The CDR3 runs 14 residues. With 7 bases clipped from V and 2 bases from J, the junction kept 8 bases outside the gene matches. Here the CDR3 reads CASTLAETTYEQYF. The CDR3 region has the DNA TGTGCCAGCACTCTAGCGGAGACTACCTACGAGCAGTACTTC.

V usage is TRBV6-1 and J usage is TRBJ1-2, with TRBD1 as a possible D gene (5 bases). In germline, CDR1 is MNHNS, CDR2 SASEGT. The CDR3 extends over 14 amino acids. V was pared by 5 bases and J by 8 bases, with 18 bases between. CDR3 coding DNA: TGTGCCAGCAGTCCTTCGCGGGGATGGGGCGGCTACACCTTC. Amino acid sequence: CASSPSRGWGGYTF.

The V and J genes are TRBV7-9 and TRBJ1-1; the D is unclear. V gave up 5 bases and J gave up 9 bases, with 13 bases separating them. The CDR3 has 12 amino acids. Germline assignment: CDR1 SEHNR and CDR2 FQNEAQ (reference sequence). The CDR3 is CASSLPRGQAFF. The DNA for the CDR3 is TGTGCCAGCAGCCTTCCCCGGGGTCAAGCTTTCTTT.

This chain joins TRBV6-2 or TRBV6-3 and TRBJ2-5, with D possibly TRBD2 on 6 matching bases. Germline V gives CDR1 MNHEY, CDR2 SVGEGT. V was cut by 4 bases and J by 5 bases, with 17 bases left in between. The CDR3 extends over 15 amino acids. The CDR3 sequence: CASSSLTRRVETQYF. In DNA, the CDR3 is TGTGCCAGCAGTTCCCTCACTAGGAGGGTGGAGACCCAGTACTTC.

The chain carries TRBV28 and TRBJ1-2; maybe TRBD1 (5 bases). V was cut by 2 bases and J by 3 bases, with 16 bases left in between. The germline V gene has CDR1 MDHEN and CDR2 SYDVKM. This CDR3 has 16 residues. The chain's CDR3 is CASSLGGGGNHYGYTF. Here the CDR3 DNA reads TGTGCCAGCAGTTTAGGGGGGGGGGGTAACCACTATGGCTACACCTTC.

The rearrangement links TRBV3-1 to TRBJ2-1; 8 bases are a match to TRBD2. The V gene's germline CDR1 is LGHDT and CDR2 YNNKEL (reference sequence). The CDR3 sequence is 14 residues long. Unmatched junction bases numbered 3, after V lost 4 bases and J lost 4 bases. The CDR3 is CASSLLAAYNEQFF. CDR3 nucleotide sequence: TGTGCCAGCAGCCTACTAGCGGCATACAATGAGCAGTTCTTC.

This clonotype was recorded a few times. The chain uses TRBV5-6 and TRBJ2-2; D is perhaps TRBD2 (6 bases). Germline CDR1 and CDR2: SGHDT and YYEEEE. This CDR3 is built from 16 residues. V lost 3 bases and J 0 bases, leaving 12 bases between the germline ends. Written as DNA, the CDR3 is TGTGCCAGCAGCTCGCTAGCGTGGGCGAACACCGGGGAGCTGTTTTTT. Amino acids: CASSSLAWANTGELFF.

This clonotype was seen a handful of times. This chain connects TRBV12-3 or TRBV12-4 to TRBJ1-2, with a weak D call TRBD1 (6 bases). V gave up 7 bases and J gave up 1 base, with 10 bases separating them. The length of the CDR3 is 13 residues. Here the CDR3 DNA reads TGTGCCAGCACCAAGGACAGTAACTATGGCTACACCTTC. It encodes CASTKDSNYGYTF.

This clonotype was detected ten times or more. The V and J genes are TRBV12-3 or TRBV12-4 and TRBJ1-2, with D hard to call. The CDR3 runs 13 residues. V lost 7 bases and J lost 1, with 10 bases in between. The CDR3 reads CASTAQLNYGYTF. The CDR3 coding sequence is TGTGCCAGCACTGCACAGCTTAACTATGGCTACACCTTC.

The chain is built from TRBV10-2 and TRBJ2-3; possible D gene TRBD1, 5 bases. From germline, CDR1 is WSHSY and CDR2 SAAADI. V dropped 6 bases and J dropped 2 bases, with 12 bases sitting between them. CDR3 length equals 14 residues. CDR3 protein: CASRGHMPTDTQYF. In DNA, the CDR3 is TGCGCCAGCAGAGGACATATGCCCACAGATACGCAGTATTTT.

The chain's CDR3 is CASSSPGFGSNSPLHF. The CDR3 nucleotides are TGTGCCAGCAGTTCGCCAGGTTTTGGATCGAATTCACCCCTCCACTTT. This chain joins TRBV12-3 or TRBV12-4 and TRBJ1-6; D gene ambiguous. The CDR3 runs to 16 residues. Trimming pared 4 bases from V and 7 bases from J, leaving 17 bases between.

Of note for this clonotype: The junction departs from the called germline gene at one end, perhaps through a read error. This chain connects TRBV28 to TRBJ1-4; D possibly corresponds to TRBD1 (6 bases). CDR3 length: 14 amino acids. The V gene's germline CDR1 is MDHEN and CDR2 SYDVKM. CDR3 in amino acids: CVSRGFGAGEKLFF. The CDR3 DNA follows: TGTGTCAGCAGGGGATTCGGGGCTGGTGAAAAACTGTTTTTT.

This clonotype was observed a handful of times. The chain uses TRBV2 and TRBJ2-1; 13 bases line up with TRBD2. Germline values: CDR1 SNHLY, CDR2 FYNNEI. The CDR3 length is 16 residues. Losses at the gene ends were 5 bases for V and 7 bases for J; bases not matched to a gene: 8. CDR3 loop: CASSPLLAGGLNEQFF. Here the CDR3 DNA reads TGTGCCAGCAGTCCTCTACTAGCGGGAGGGTTGAATGAGCAGTTCTTC.